This is a list of T cell receptor beta chains from one sample in a study of yellow fever vaccine responses in identical twins. TCRdb re-called the RT-PCR reads with MiXCR, one entry per CDR3 protein. The sample shows approximately 32,000 distinct CDR3 sequences, more than 45% of them seen only once. The specimen was T cells from blood (PBMCs), unsorted or a sorted subset (not recorded which), collected before or after yellow fever vaccination (not recorded which). The source of these receptors is a woman in her late teens or twenties who received the yellow fever vaccine. Both conserved end residues are part of each CDR3. Fields, in order: CDR3 length, clone size, J gene, D gene, V gene, CDR3 DNA, CDR3 protein. D genes are given only for firm matches. The size of a clone is reported for some rows only, either as once, few or many, or as a class for expanded clones.

15	NA	TRBJ2-3	NA	TRBV7-9	TGTGCCAGCAGCTCCCCAGGGAGTCGGCCAGATACGCAGTATTTT	CASSSPGSRPDTQYF
15	NA	TRBJ1-1	NA	TRBV29-1	TGCAGCGTTGAAGATAGCCGGGGAAGGAACACTGAAGCTTTCTTT	CSVEDSRGRNTEAFF
12	NA	TRBJ1-2	NA	TRBV11-1	TGTGCCAGCAGCCTCAGGGATCTTGGCTACACCTTC	CASSLRDLGYTF
15	NA	TRBJ2-5	TRBD2	TRBV28	TGTGCCAGCGGCCAGACTAGCGGGGGCCGAGAGACCCAGTACTTC	CASGQTSGGRETQYF
12	NA	TRBJ1-2	NA	TRBV19	TGTGCCAGTAGTACCCGGAACTATGGCTACACCTTC	CASSTRNYGYTF
13	NA	TRBJ2-5	NA	TRBV18	TGTGCCAGCTCACCATCCCTCGGAGAGACCCAGTACTTC	CASSPSLGETQYF
13	NA	TRBJ1-2	TRBD1	TRBV29-1	TGCAGCGCCGGGACAGGGTTTAACTATGGCTACACCTTC	CSAGTGFNYGYTF
13	NA	TRBJ1-1	NA	TRBV10-1	TGCGCCAGCAGTACGACATTGAACACTGAAGCTTTCTTT	CASSTTLNTEAFF
13	NA	TRBJ2-7	TRBD2	TRBV29-1	TGCAGCGTTGAAACTAGCGGGAGCAACGAGCAGTACTTC	CSVETSGSNEQYF
16	NA	TRBJ2-1	NA	TRBV7-3	TGTGCCAGCAGCCCGCAGCCACCAACCCAGGGGAATGAGCAGTTCTTC	CASSPQPPTQGNEQFF
18	NA	TRBJ2-1	NA	TRBV5-5	TGTGCCAGCAGCTTGGAGTCGGGCAGACTGAGCTCCTACAATGAGCAGTTCTTC	CASSLESGRLSSYNEQFF
16	NA	TRBJ2-6	NA	TRBV24-1	TGTGCCACCAGTGGTGCAGGGGTTGCTGGGGCCAACGTCCTGACTTTC	CATSGAGVAGANVLTF
13	NA	TRBJ2-2	NA	TRBV2	TGTGCCAGCAGAATCAGGGTTCCCGGGGAGCTGTTTTTT	CASRIRVPGELFF
16	NA	TRBJ1-5	NA	TRBV4-1	TGCGCCAGCAGCCAAGCCTACCCGACGGAGGGGCAGCCCCAGCATTTT	CASSQAYPTEGQPQHF
16	NA	TRBJ2-1	NA	TRBV13	TGTGCCAGCAAGTCGTCCGGGATCGCCTCCTACAATGAGCAGTTCTTC	CASKSSGIASYNEQFF
13	NA	TRBJ2-1	NA	TRBV7-9	TGTGCCAGCAATCCCCCGGGCGCCAATGAGCAGTTCTTC	CASNPPGANEQFF
16	NA	TRBJ1-5	NA	TRBV21-1	TGTGCCAGCAGCAAAGCGCTTCCGGGGTCGGAGCAGCCCCAGCATTTT	CASSKALPGSEQPQHF
13	NA	TRBJ2-1	TRBD2	TRBV29-1	TGCAGCGTTGCGGGGGGGCGTAGCAATGAGCAGTTCTTC	CSVAGGRSNEQFF
15	NA	TRBJ2-7	NA	TRBV28	TGTGCCAGCAGCGCTCAGGAGGGTCCCGCCTACGAGCAGTACTTC	CASSAQEGPAYEQYF
16	NA	TRBJ1-1	NA	TRBV18	TGTGCCAGCTCACCAGAGGTTAATCCGCTACCCCGGGAAGCTTTCTTT	CASSPEVNPLPREAFF
13	NA	TRBJ1-2	NA	TRBV18	TGTGCCAGCTCTCCGGACAGCGGCTGGGGCTACACCTTC	CASSPDSGWGYTF
14	NA	TRBJ1-5	TRBD1	TRBV2	TGTGCCAGCAGGACAGGGGGAATCAATCAGCCCCAGCATTTT	CASRTGGINQPQHF
17	NA	TRBJ2-1	NA	TRBV18	TGTGCCAGCTCACCACCACTTTTTTACGGAGCGTACAATGAGCAGTTCTTC	CASSPPLFYGAYNEQFF
14	NA	TRBJ2-5	NA	TRBV12-3/TRBV12-4	TGTGCCAGCAGTAGTTGGCAGGACCAAGAGACCCAGTACTTC	CASSSWQDQETQYF
17	NA	TRBJ2-2	NA	TRBV7-9	TGTGCCAGCAGCCCCATAAGCCGTGGGGCGGACACCGGGGAGCTGTTTTTT	CASSPISRGADTGELFF
15	NA	TRBJ2-5	TRBD2	TRBV13	TGTGCCAGCAAAGCGGGGGTACTCTCACAAGAGACCCAGTACTTC	CASKAGVLSQETQYF
13	NA	TRBJ2-3	TRBD2	TRBV29-1	TGCAGCTTTGCGGGGGGGCTTACAGATACGCAGTATTTT	CSFAGGLTDTQYF
16	NA	TRBJ1-3	NA	TRBV18	TGTGCCAGCTCACCTAGCAGGGACCCCTCTGGAAACACCATATATTTT	CASSPSRDPSGNTIYF
15	few	TRBJ2-3	NA	TRBV11-1	TGTGCCAGCAGCTTAAACTCCAAAGAGAGGGATACGCAGTATTTT	CASSLNSKERDTQYF
15	few	TRBJ1-3	TRBD1	TRBV2	TGTGCCAGCGCTAGGGACAGCGTATCTGGAAACACCATATATTTT	CASARDSVSGNTIYF
16	once	TRBJ2-1	TRBD2	TRBV5-6	TGTGCCAGCAGCTTGGCCGGGGGAGGGTCATACAATGAGCAGTTCTTC	CASSLAGGGSYNEQFF
14	NA	TRBJ2-1	NA	TRBV23-1	TGCGCCAGCAGTCAATCTAGTAAGACCGATGAGCAGTTCTTC	CASSQSSKTDEQFF
15	few	TRBJ1-2	NA	TRBV5-5	TGTGCCAGCAGCTCTCTACCCCTGGGAGGAAATGGCTACACCTTC	CASSSLPLGGNGYTF
15	NA	TRBJ2-1	NA	TRBV7-3	TGTGCCAGCAGCTTAGGGGTGGGGGCAATCGATGAGCAGTTCTTC	CASSLGVGAIDEQFF
13	few	TRBJ2-5	NA	TRBV18	TGTGCCAGCTCACCAACAGGGCAAGAGACCCAGTACTTC	CASSPTGQETQYF
15	NA	TRBJ2-5	NA	TRBV9	TGTGCCAGCAGCGTAGGGGGCACCCCGGGGGAGACCCAGTACTTC	CASSVGGTPGETQYF
16	NA	TRBJ2-3	NA	TRBV19	TGTGCCAGTAGTGAGGTGGGGGTCGGGAAGACAGATACGCAGTATTTT	CASSEVGVGKTDTQYF
14	few	TRBJ1-2	TRBD1	TRBV18	TGTGCCAGCTCACCAACCGGGACAGGGAATGGCTACACCTTC	CASSPTGTGNGYTF
11	NA	TRBJ2-3	NA	TRBV13	TGTGCCAGCTCGGTCACAGATACGCAGTATTTT	CASSVTDTQYF
10	NA	TRBJ1-1	NA	TRBV29-1	TGCAGCGTAGGCGACACTGAAGCTTTCTTT	CSVGDTEAFF
14	NA	TRBJ1-4	NA	TRBV23-1	TGCGCCAGCAACCTTCCCATAACTAATGAAAAACTGTTTTTT	CASNLPITNEKLFF
17	NA	TRBJ2-1	TRBD2	TRBV20-1	TGCAGTGCTAGAGACCCGGCGGGGGGGCGGAAATACAATGAGCAGTTCTTC	CSARDPAGGRKYNEQFF